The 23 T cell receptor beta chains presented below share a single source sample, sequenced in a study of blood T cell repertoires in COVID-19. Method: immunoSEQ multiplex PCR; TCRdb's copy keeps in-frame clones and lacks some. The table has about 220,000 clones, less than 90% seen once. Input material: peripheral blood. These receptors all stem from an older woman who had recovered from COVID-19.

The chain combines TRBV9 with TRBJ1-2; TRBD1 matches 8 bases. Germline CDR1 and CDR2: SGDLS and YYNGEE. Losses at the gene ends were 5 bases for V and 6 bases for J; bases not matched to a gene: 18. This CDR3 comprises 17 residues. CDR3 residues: CASSQRAGGGFEDGYTF. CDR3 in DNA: TGTGCCAGCAGTCAACGGGCAGGGGGCGGTTTCGAGGATGGCTACACCTTC.

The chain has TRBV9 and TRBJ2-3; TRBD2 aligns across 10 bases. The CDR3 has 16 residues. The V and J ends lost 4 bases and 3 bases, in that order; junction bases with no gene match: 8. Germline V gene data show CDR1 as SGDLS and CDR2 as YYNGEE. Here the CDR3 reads CASSQKAGGRTDTQYF. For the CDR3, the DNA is TGTGCCAGCAGCCAGAAAGCGGGGGGGCGGACAGATACGCAGTATTTT.

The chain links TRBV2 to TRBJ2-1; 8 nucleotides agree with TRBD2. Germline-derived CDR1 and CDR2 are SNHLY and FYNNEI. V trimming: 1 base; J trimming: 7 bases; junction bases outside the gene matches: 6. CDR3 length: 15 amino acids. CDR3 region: CASSEGAGGWNEQFF. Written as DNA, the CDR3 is TGTGCCAGCAGTGAAGGGGCGGGGGGCTGGAATGAGCAGTTCTTC.

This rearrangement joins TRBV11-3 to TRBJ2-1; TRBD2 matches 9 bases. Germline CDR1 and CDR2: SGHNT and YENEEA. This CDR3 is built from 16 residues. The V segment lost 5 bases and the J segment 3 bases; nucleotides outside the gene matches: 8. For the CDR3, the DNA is TGTGCCAGCAGCCCAGTTAGCGGGGGTTACTACAATGAGCAGTTCTTC. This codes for CASSPVSGGYYNEQFF. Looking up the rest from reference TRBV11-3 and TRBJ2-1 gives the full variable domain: EAGVVQSPRYKIIEKKQPVAFWCNPISGHNTLYWYLQNLGQGPELLIRYENEEAVDDSQLPKDRFSAERLKGVDSTLKIQPAELGDSAVYLCASSPVSGGYYNEQFFGPGTRLTVL.

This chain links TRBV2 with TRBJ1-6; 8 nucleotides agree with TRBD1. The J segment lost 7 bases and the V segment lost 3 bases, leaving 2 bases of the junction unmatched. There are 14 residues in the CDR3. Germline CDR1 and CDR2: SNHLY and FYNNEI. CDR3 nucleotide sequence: TGTGCCAGCAGTGATGACAGGGGCAATTCACCCCTCCACTTT. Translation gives CASSDDRGNSPLHF.

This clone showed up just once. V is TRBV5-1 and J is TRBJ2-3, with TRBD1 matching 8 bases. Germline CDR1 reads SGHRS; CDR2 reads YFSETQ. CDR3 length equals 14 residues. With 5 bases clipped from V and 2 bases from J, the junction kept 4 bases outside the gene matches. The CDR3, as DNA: TGCGCCAGCAGGCAGGGGGCCCACACAGATACGCAGTATTTT. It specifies CASRQGAHTDTQYF.

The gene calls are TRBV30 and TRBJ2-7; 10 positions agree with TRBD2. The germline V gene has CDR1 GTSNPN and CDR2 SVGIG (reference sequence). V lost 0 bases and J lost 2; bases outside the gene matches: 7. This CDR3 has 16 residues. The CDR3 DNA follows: TGTGCCTGGAGTGTACCGGGGCTAGCGGGGGCCTACGAGCAGTACTTC. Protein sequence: CAWSVPGLAGAYEQYF.

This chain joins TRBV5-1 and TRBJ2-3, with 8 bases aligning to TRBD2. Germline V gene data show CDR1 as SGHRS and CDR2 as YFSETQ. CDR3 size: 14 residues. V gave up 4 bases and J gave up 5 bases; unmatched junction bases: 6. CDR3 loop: CASSPAGAGDTQYF. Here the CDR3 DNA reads TGCGCCAGCAGCCCAGCGGGGGCGGGAGATACGCAGTATTTT.

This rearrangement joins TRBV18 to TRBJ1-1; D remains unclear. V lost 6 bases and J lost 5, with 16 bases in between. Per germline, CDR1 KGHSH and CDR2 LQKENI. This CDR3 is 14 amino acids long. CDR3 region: CASSAAAAETEAFF. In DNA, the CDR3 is TGTGCCAGCTCGGCCGCTGCGGCGGAGACTGAAGCTTTCTTT.

DNA of the CDR3: TGTGCCAGCAGCTTACTAGCGGGGGAGAGCACAGATACGCAGTATTTT. Protein sequence: CASSLLAGESTDTQYF. The rearrangement uses TRBV11-3 and TRBJ2-3, with 10 bases identical to TRBD2. Germline trimming cut 2 bases from V and 0 bases from J; bases unmatched to any gene: 2. This CDR3 is 16 amino acids long. Germline CDR1 SGHNT, CDR2 YENEEA.

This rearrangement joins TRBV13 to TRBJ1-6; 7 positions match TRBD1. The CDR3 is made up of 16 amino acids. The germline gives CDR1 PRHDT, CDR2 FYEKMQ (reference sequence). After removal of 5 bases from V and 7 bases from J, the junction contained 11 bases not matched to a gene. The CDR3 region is CASSRSQQGWNSPLHF. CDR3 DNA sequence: TGTGCCAGCAGCCGCAGCCAACAGGGGTGGAATTCACCCCTCCACTTT.

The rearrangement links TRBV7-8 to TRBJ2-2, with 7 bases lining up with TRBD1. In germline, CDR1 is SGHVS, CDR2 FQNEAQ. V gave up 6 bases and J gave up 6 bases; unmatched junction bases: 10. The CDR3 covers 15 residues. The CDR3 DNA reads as TGTGCCAGCAGAGGGGGCGCGAGTCTGGCCGGGGAGCTGTTTTTT. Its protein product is CASRGGASLAGELFF.

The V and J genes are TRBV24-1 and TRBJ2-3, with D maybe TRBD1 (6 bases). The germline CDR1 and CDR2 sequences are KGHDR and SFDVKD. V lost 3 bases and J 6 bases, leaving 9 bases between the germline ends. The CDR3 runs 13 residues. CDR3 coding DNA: TGTGCCACCAGTGATCAGGGGTTGGATACGCAGTATTTT. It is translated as CATSDQGLDTQYF.

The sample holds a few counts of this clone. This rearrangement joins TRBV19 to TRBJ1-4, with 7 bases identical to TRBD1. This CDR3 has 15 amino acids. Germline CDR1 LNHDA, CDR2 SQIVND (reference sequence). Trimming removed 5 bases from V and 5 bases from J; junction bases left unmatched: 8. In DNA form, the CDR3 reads TGTGCCAGTAGTCCTGGGGGACAGTCCAATGAAAAACTGTTTTTT. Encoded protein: CASSPGGQSNEKLFF.

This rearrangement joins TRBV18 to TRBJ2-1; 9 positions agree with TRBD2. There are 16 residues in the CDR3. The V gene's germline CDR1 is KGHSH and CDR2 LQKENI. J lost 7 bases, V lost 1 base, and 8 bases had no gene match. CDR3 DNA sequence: TGTGCCAGCTCACCACAGCTGCGGGGGGGCAAGAATGAGCAGTTCTTC. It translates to CASSPQLRGGKNEQFF.

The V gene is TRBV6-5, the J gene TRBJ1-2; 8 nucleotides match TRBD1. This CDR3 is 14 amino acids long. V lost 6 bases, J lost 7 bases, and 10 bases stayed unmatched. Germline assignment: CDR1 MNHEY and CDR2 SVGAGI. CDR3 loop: CASSSGTGGGGYTF. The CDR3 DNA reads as TGTGCCAGCAGCAGTGGGACAGGTGGTGGTGGCTACACCTTC.

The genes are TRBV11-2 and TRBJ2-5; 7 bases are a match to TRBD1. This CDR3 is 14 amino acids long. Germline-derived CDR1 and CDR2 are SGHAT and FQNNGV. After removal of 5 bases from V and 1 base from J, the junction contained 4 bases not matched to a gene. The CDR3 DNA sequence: TGTGCCAGCAGCCGAGGGACAGCCCAAGAGACCCAGTACTTC. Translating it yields CASSRGTAQETQYF.

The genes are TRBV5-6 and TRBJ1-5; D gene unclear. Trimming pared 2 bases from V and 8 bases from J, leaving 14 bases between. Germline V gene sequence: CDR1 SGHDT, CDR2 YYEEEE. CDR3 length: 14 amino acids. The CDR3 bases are TGTGCCAGCAGCTTCTGGGCTAGCGGTGAGCCCCAGCATTTT. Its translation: CASSFWASGEPQHF.

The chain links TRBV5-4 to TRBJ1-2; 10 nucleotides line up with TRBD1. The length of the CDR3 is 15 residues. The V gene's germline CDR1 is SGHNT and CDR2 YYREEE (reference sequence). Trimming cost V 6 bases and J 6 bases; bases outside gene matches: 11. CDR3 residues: CASIPRDRGWDGYTF. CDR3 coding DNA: TGTGCCAGCATTCCCCGGGACAGGGGTTGGGATGGCTACACCTTC.

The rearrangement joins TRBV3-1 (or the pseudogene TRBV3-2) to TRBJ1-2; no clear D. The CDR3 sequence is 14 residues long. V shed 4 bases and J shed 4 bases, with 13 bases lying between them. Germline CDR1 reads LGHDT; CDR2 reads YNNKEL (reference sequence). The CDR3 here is CASSPPGGVYGYTF. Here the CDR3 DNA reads TGTGCCAGCAGCCCTCCGGGCGGGGTCTATGGCTACACCTTC.

The CDR3 spells CASSSTSIKETQYF. In nucleotides, the CDR3 is TGCGCCAGCAGTTCGACTTCAATTAAGGAGACCCAGTACTTC. The chain links TRBV5-1 to TRBJ2-5, with D hard to call. CDR3 length: 14 amino acids. V was pared by 5 bases and J by 5 bases, with 16 bases between. Germline CDR1 reads SGHRS; CDR2 reads YFSETQ.

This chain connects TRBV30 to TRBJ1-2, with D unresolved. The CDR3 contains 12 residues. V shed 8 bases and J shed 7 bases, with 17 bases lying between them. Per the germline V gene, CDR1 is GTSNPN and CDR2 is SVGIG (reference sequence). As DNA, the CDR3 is TGTGCCGGTGGGAGGAGTGTTGCTGGCTACACCTTC. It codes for CAGGRSVAGYTF.

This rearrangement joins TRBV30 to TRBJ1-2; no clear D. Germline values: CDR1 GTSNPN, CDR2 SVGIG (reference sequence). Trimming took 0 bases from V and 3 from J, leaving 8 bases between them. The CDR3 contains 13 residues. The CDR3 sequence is CAWSVREDYGYTF. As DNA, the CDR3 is TGTGCCTGGAGTGTACGGGAGGACTATGGCTACACCTTC.